This T cell receptor (beta chain) was retrieved from a study of T cell responses to AZD1222 COVID-19 vaccine. For this clone: The antigen remains unidentified.

Sequencing used immunoSEQ multiplex PCR; TCRdb keeps in-frame clones, though not all of them. The sample has roughly 160,000 clones; about 95% are singletons. General study results and limits: Nearly half of spike-specific TCRs reportedly target unmutated variant regions. Donors were largely white British and mainly female; clonal diversity was possibly underestimated. CD4 TCRs covered the whole spike, strongest at regions 160-218 and 743-854. The repertoires were collected only after the peak T cell response.

CDR1 and CDR2 from the germline V gene are SGDLS and YYNGEE. The CDR3 totals 19 residues. Trimming took 0 bases from V and 0 from J; bases not matched to a gene: 3. The source material was peripheral blood, sampled on day 0 of AZD1222 vaccination. The chain uses TRBV9 and TRBJ2-1; 16 nucleotides agree with TRBD2. This receptor was identified in an adult in good health. CDR3 sequence: CASSVGGTSGRVSYNEQFF. CDR3 coding DNA: TGTGCCAGCAGCGTAGGGGGGACTAGCGGGAGGGTCTCCTACAATGAGCAGTTCTTC.